The 10 T cell receptor beta chains presented below share a single source sample, sequenced in a study of shared clonotypes between healthy human individuals. TCRdb keeps only in-frame clones here, not all; method: immunoSEQ multiplex PCR. The sample has roughly 2 million clones; under 97% are singletons. The sequenced sample consisted of naive CD4+ T cells sorted from blood. Stated subset: CD45RA+ positively selected. All receptors derive from a man between 18 and 35 years old in good health.

The chain uses TRBV2 and TRBJ2-1, with TRBD2 as a possible D gene (7 bases). Per the germline V gene, CDR1 is SNHLY and CDR2 is FYNNEI. Trimming cost V 6 bases and J 3 bases, with 18 bases left between them. The CDR3 totals 16 residues. The CDR3 coding sequence is TGTGCCAGCAGAATGGGGGGGCTAGCGGTCTACAATGAGCAGTTCTTC. Amino acid sequence: CASRMGGLAVYNEQFF. The full variable domain, completed using reference TRBV2 and TRBJ2-1, is EPEVTQTPSHQVTQMGQEVILRCVPISNHLYFYWYRQILGQKVEFLVSFYNNEISEKSEIFDDQFSVERPDGSNFTLKIRSTKLEDSAMYFCASRMGGLAVYNEQFFGPGTRLTVL.

The chain carries TRBV6-5 and TRBJ1-1; no definite D call. Per the germline V gene, CDR1 is MNHEY and CDR2 is SVGAGI. The CDR3 totals 16 residues. V dropped 0 bases and J dropped 0 bases, with 11 bases sitting between them. CDR3 DNA: TGTGCCAGCAGTTACTCGACGACGCTTATGAACACTGAAGCTTTCTTT. This translates into CASSYSTTLMNTEAFF.

The V gene is TRBV21-1, the J gene TRBJ1-5. TRBV21-1 represents a pseudogene. The CDR3 sequence is 15 residues long. In nucleotides, the CDR3 is TGTGCCAGCAGCGAACGGGACCATAGCAATCAGCCCCAGCATTTT. Its translation is CASSERDHSNQPQHF.

The chain joins TRBV19 to TRBJ1-6; D possibly corresponds to TRBD1 (6 bases). The CDR3 loop spans 16 amino acids. The germline V gene encodes CDR1 LNHDA and CDR2 SQIVND (reference sequence). Trimming shortened V by 5 bases and J by 0 bases, and 11 bases separated the two germline ends. CDR3 DNA sequence: TGTGCCAGTAGTTTCGGACAGACCTCCTATAATTCACCCCTCCACTTT. Protein sequence: CASSFGQTSYNSPLHF.

The V gene is TRBV2, the J gene TRBJ1-1, with 11 bases lining up with TRBD1. In germline, CDR1 is SNHLY, CDR2 FYNNEI. After removal of 11 bases from V and 4 bases from J, the junction contained 9 bases not matched to a gene. The CDR3 runs to 14 residues. The CDR3 DNA is TGTGCCTCGCGGTCCGGACAGGGGGCCACTGAAGCTTTCTTT. Its protein is CASRSGQGATEAFF.

As to this clone: The same CDR3 is also encoded by other DNA sequences in this sample. V and J are TRBV30 and TRBJ1-6; no definite D call. V shed 0 bases and J shed 7 bases, with 1 base lying between them. There are 11 residues in the CDR3. CDR1 is GTSNPN and CDR2 is SVGIG in the germline V gene (reference sequence). The CDR3 region is CAWSVNSPLHF. Written as DNA, the CDR3 is TGTGCCTGGAGTGTCAATTCACCCCTCCACTTT.

V usage is TRBV11-3 and J usage is TRBJ1-1; TRBD1 is a possible D gene (5 bases). The V end lost 3 bases, the J end lost 1 base, and 9 bases lay between the germline ends. Germline CDR1 and CDR2: SGHNT and YENEEA. This CDR3 comprises 14 residues. The CDR3, as DNA: TGTGCCAGCAGCTTTGGGGCTACGAACACTGAAGCTTTCTTT. Protein: CASSFGATNTEAFF.

This chain joins TRBV5-1 and TRBJ1-3; 7 bases are a match to TRBD1. The CDR3 length is 15 residues. In germline, CDR1 is SGHRS, CDR2 YFSETQ. V shed 3 bases and J 4 bases; nucleotides not matched to a gene: 7. In DNA form, the CDR3 reads TGCGCCAGCAGCTCGACAGGGATCGCCGGAAACACCATATATTTT. It is translated as CASSSTGIAGNTIYF.

The chain uses TRBV6-1 and TRBJ2-2, with 9 bases matching TRBD2. Germline-derived CDR1 and CDR2 are MNHNS and SASEGT. The CDR3 covers 18 residues. Trimming took 3 bases from V and 7 from J; bases not matched to a gene: 15. The CDR3 reads CASSESSSGRYRIGELFF. As DNA, the CDR3 is TGTGCCAGCAGTGAGAGTAGTAGCGGGAGATATCGTATCGGGGAGCTGTTTTTT.

The CDR3 loop reads CASSTGYEKLFF. The CDR3 bases are TGTGCCAGCAGTACAGGGTATGAAAAACTGTTTTTT. The chain carries TRBV6-5 and TRBJ1-4; tentative D call: TRBD1 (6 bases). This CDR3 has 12 amino acids. CDR1 and CDR2 from the germline V gene are MNHEY and SVGAGI. Deletions cut 5 bases from V and 6 bases from J, with 7 bases between.